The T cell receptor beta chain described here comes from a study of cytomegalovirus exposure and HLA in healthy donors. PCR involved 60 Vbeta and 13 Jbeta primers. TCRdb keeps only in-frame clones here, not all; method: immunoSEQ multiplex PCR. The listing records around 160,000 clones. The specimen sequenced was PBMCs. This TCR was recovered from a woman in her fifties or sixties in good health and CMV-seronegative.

CDR3 loop: CASSLIQSYEQYF. CDR3 coding DNA: TGTGCCAGCAGCTTGATCCAGTCCTACGAGCAGTACTTC. The rearrangement joins TRBV7-2 to TRBJ2-7; D unclear. This CDR3 comprises 13 residues. V dropped 3 bases and J dropped 1 base, with 7 bases sitting between them. The germline V gene encodes CDR1 SGHTA and CDR2 FQGNSA.